This T cell receptor beta chain emerged from a study of post-analysis software for immune sequencing data. Study at large: There were relapsing-remitting, secondary progressive and progressive-relapsing multiple sclerosis among the disease courses included. Study-wide results and limits: Strong co-clustering by F measure was evident for samples that had been prepared in the same batch. Significantly decreased normalized Chao1 diversity was recorded for multiple sclerosis patients relative to controls.

cDNA libraries for TCR beta contained unique molecular identifiers. The source material, about 0.9 to 11 million T cells, gave rise to about 460,000 cDNA molecules. A single record per CDR3 protein comes from TCRdb applying MiXCR to the PCR reads. The sample has approximately 770,000 distinct CDR3 sequences; 35% to 55% are singletons. A few counts support this clonotype. Its antigen is unidentified. Sequences were obtained from blood. The TCR originated in a girl aged 10-17 years with multiple sclerosis.

CDR3 residues: CASSLGANYEQFF. CDR3 sequence (DNA): TGCGCCAGCAGCTTGGGAGCTAACTATGAGCAGTTCTTC. The V call is TRBV5-1, the J call TRBJ2-1; D remains ambiguous. The germline V gene has CDR1 SGHRS and CDR2 YFSETQ. Deletions cut 0 bases from V and 8 bases from J, with 9 bases between. This CDR3 is built from 13 residues. The variable domain in full, with the rest retrieved from reference TRBV5-1 and TRBJ2-1, is KAGVTQTPRYLIKTRGQQVTLSCSPISGHRSVSWYQQTPGQGLQFLFEYFSETQRNKGNFPGRFSGRQFSNSRSEMNVSTLELGDSALYLCASSLGANYEQFFGPGTRLTVL.